This T cell receptor beta chain was documented in a study of cytomegalovirus exposure and HLA in healthy donors. CDR1 is MDHEN, CDR2 SYDVKM, per germline. The germline V and J ends were trimmed by 7 bases and 0 bases, with 10 bases remaining between them. CDR3 length equals 14 residues. Study results and limitations: A later analysis reportedly identified an Asian-associated ancestry cluster as carrying fewer N-insertions than the 666-donor mean. In a later analysis, TCR association rates varied by HLA locus: DRB1 most, HLA-C fewest. Immune exposure data for these donors was limited to CMV serostatus. Altogether, 150 to 200 TCR beta chains were recorded as cytomegalovirus-associated.

A word on this clone: Its antigen is currently unknown.

PCR employed 60 Vbeta and 13 Jbeta primers. Profiled with immunoSEQ multiplex PCR; TCRdb holds only in-frame clones, not every one. The profile shows 150,000 or so clones, 70% to 80% of them singletons. The sample was PBMCs. V and J are TRBV28 and TRBJ1-5; maybe TRBD1 (5 bases). This sequence originates from a woman aged 35 to 49 in good health and CMV-seronegative. As DNA, the CDR3 is TGTGCCAGCACCGGGGGGGGTAGCAATCAGCCCCAGCATTTT. Translated, it gives CASTGGGSNQPQHF.